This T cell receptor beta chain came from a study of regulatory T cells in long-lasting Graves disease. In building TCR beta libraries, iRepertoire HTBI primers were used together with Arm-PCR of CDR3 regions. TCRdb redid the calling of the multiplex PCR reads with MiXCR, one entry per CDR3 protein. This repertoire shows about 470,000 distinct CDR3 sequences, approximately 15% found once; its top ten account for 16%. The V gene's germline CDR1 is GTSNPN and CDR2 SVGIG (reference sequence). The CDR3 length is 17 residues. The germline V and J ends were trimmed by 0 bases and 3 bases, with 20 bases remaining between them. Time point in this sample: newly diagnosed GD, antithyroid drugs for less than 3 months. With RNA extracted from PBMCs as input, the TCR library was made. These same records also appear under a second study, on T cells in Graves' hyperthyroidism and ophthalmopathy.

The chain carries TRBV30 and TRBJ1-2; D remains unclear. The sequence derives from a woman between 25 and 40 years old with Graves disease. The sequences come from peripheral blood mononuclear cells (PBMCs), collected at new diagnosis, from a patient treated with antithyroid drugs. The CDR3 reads CAWSVPLQVPAYYGYTF. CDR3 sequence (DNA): TGTGCCTGGAGTGTCCCCCTCCAAGTCCCTGCCTACTATGGCTACACCTTC.